These 12 T cell receptor beta chains were sequenced from one sample in a study of blood T cell repertoires in COVID-19. Repertoires were generated with immunoSEQ multiplex PCR, while TCRdb's copy carries only in-frame clones and drops some. The table records about 71,000 clones, around 86% of them present only once. The sequenced sample consisted of peripheral blood. Source of these receptors: a man aged 30-40 years with acute or convalescent COVID-19.

CDR3 coding DNA: TGTGCCTTGGGGGGGGGTCGGAGAAACTATGGCTACACCTTC. Translating it yields CALGGGRRNYGYTF. The V call is TRBV6-5, the J call TRBJ1-2, with a possible D match to TRBD1 (5 bases). Germline loops: CDR1 MNHEY, CDR2 SVGAGI. V was shortened by 11 bases and J by 2 bases, with 18 bases between the two germline ends. The CDR3 covers 14 residues.

This chain links TRBV10-3 with TRBJ1-1, with 8 bases matching TRBD1. Germline CDR1 is ENHRY and CDR2 is SYGVKD. This CDR3 comprises 15 residues. The J segment lost 4 bases and the V segment lost 3 bases, leaving 7 bases of the junction unmatched. In DNA, the CDR3 is TGTGCCATCAGTGACGGAAACAGGGGGACCACTGAAGCTTTCTTT. It encodes CAISDGNRGTTEAFF.

The rearrangement uses TRBV7-9 and TRBJ1-1, with a weak D call TRBD1 (5 bases). The V end lost 1 base, the J end lost 5 bases, and 11 bases lay between the germline ends. Germline assignment: CDR1 SEHNR and CDR2 FQNEAQ (reference sequence). The CDR3 contains 14 residues. CDR3 amino acids: CASSLEGQGTEAFF. In DNA, the CDR3 is TGTGCCAGCAGCTTAGAGGGGCAGGGAACTGAAGCTTTCTTT.

The chain employs TRBV18 and TRBJ2-2; D might be TRBD1 (5 bases). Germline assignment: CDR1 KGHSH and CDR2 LQKENI. The CDR3 is 15 amino acids. Trimming pared 2 bases from V and 1 base from J, leaving 8 bases between. CDR3 region: CASSPFQGNTGELFF. The CDR3 DNA is TGTGCCAGCTCACCATTTCAGGGGAACACCGGGGAGCTGTTTTTT. The whole variable domain, filled in from reference TRBV18 and TRBJ2-2, reads NAGVMQNPRHLVRRRGQEARLRCSPMKGHSHVYWYRQLPEEGLKFMVYLQKENIIDESGMPKERFSAEFPKEGPSILRIQQVVRGDSAAYFCASSPFQGNTGELFFGEGSRLTVL.

The CDR3 DNA follows: TGTGCCAGCAGCTTTGGGACAGGGAGCACAGATACGCAGTATTTT. It codes for CASSFGTGSTDTQYF. The V gene is TRBV13, the J gene TRBJ2-3; 9 nucleotides agree with TRBD1. The CDR3 runs 15 residues. With 3 bases clipped from V and 0 bases from J, the junction kept 1 base outside the gene matches. CDR1 and CDR2 (germline): PRHDT, FYEKMQ (reference sequence).

V gene TRBV7-2 combines with J gene TRBJ2-1; D is perhaps TRBD1 (6 bases). Trimming stripped 5 bases from V and 12 bases from J, with 29 bases between. This CDR3 has 17 residues. CDR1 is SGHTA, CDR2 FQGNSA, per germline. The DNA for the CDR3 is TGTGCCAGCAGCCCAACAGGGAGCCAGGGAGCGGTCAGTGGGCAGTTCTTC. Translating gives CASSPTGSQGAVSGQFF.

The J gene is TRBJ1-1, the V gene TRBV5-4; TRBD1 is a possible D gene (6 bases). Per germline, CDR1 SGHNT and CDR2 YYREEE (reference sequence). V lost 0 bases and J lost 1, with 7 bases in between. The CDR3 runs to 14 residues. The CDR3 bases are TGTGCCAGCAGCTTGGGGACAGCGAACACTGAAGCTTTCTTT. This encodes CASSLGTANTEAFF.

V and J are TRBV6-5 and TRBJ2-7; the match to TRBD1 covers 8 bases. The CDR3 length is 12 residues. Germline assignment: CDR1 MNHEY and CDR2 SVGAGI. Germline trimming cut 7 bases from V and 4 bases from J; bases unmatched to any gene: 3. As DNA, the CDR3 is TGTGCCAGCACCTACAGGGGGTACGAGCAGTACTTC. Amino acids: CASTYRGYEQYF.

The rearrangement joins TRBV5-4 to TRBJ1-1; D remains unclear. With 0 bases removed from V and 6 bases from J, the gap between germline ends came to 12 bases. There are 14 residues in the CDR3. The germline V gene has CDR1 SGHNT and CDR2 YYREEE (reference sequence). This CDR3 is CASSLEYSSSEAFF. The CDR3 DNA follows: TGTGCCAGCAGCTTGGAGTATAGTAGCTCTGAAGCTTTCTTT.

This chain uses TRBV14 with TRBJ1-2; D is possibly TRBD1 (6 bases). V was trimmed by 0 bases and J by 2 bases, leaving 7 bases between them. The CDR3 consists of 14 residues. Germline-derived CDR1 and CDR2 are SGHDN and FVKESK. CDR3 in amino acids: CASSQDQGNYGYTF. CDR3 DNA: TGTGCCAGCAGCCAAGATCAGGGGAACTATGGCTACACCTTC.

V gene TRBV3-1 (or the pseudogene TRBV3-2) combines with J gene TRBJ2-7; D is possibly TRBD1 (6 bases). V lost 7 bases to trimming and J lost 2 bases, with 15 bases between them. The CDR3 has 14 amino acids. Germline CDR1 is LGHDT and CDR2 is YNNKEL (reference sequence). CDR3 loop: CASTSRGRPYEQYF. CDR3 coding DNA: TGTGCCAGCACCTCCAGGGGCAGGCCCTACGAGCAGTACTTC.

The genes are TRBV24-1 and TRBJ2-2; weak D call: TRBD2 (5 bases). Germline CDR1 KGHDR, CDR2 SFDVKD. The ends were cut back, 3 bases at V and 6 bases at J, with 16 bases in the middle. This CDR3 comprises 16 residues. The CDR3 region is CATSDVTARGSGELFF. CDR3 bases: TGTGCCACCAGTGATGTTACAGCACGGGGATCCGGGGAGCTGTTTTTT.